These 5 T cell receptor beta chains originate from one sample sequenced in a study of T-cell memory formation after mild COVID-19. TCRdb analysed the 5' RACE reads with MiXCR anew, one entry per CDR3 protein. This table holds about 190,000 distinct CDR3 sequences, roughly 27% found once. Material: PBMCs or a T cell subset sorted from them (not recorded which). These receptors were collected from an adult woman who had mild COVID-19 (a few samples of this study predate the infection). Cell type and time point are not known.

The chain combines TRBV7-9 with TRBJ1-5; D may be TRBD1 (6 bases). This CDR3 spans 15 amino acids. In germline, CDR1 is SEHNR, CDR2 FQNEAQ (reference sequence). V was shortened by 5 bases and J by 4 bases, with 15 bases between the two germline ends. In DNA, the CDR3 is TGTGCCAGCAGCATTGCAGGGGAGGGGAATCAGCCCCAGCATTTT. This translates into CASSIAGEGNQPQHF.

This clonotype was picked up a small number of times. The V and J genes are TRBV28 and TRBJ2-6; TRBD1 matches 7 bases. The CDR3 length is 16 residues. J was trimmed by 1 base and V by 6 bases; bases with no gene match: 6. Germline loops: CDR1 MDHEN, CDR2 SYDVKM. The CDR3 loop is CASRSTGLSGANVLTF. The CDR3 DNA is TGTGCCAGCAGATCGACAGGGCTTTCTGGGGCCAACGTCCTGACTTTC.

The chain recombines TRBV9 with TRBJ2-5, with 9 bases identical to TRBD2. Per germline, CDR1 SGDLS and CDR2 YYNGEE. Unmatched junction bases numbered 6, after V lost 1 base and J lost 5 bases. The CDR3 extends over 15 amino acids. The CDR3: CASSVSPSGTETQYF. Written as DNA, the CDR3 is TGTGCCAGCAGCGTATCCCCTAGCGGGACGGAGACCCAGTACTTC.

The chain has TRBV29-1 and TRBJ1-1, with D possibly being TRBD1 (5 bases). The V end lost 5 bases, the J end lost 7 bases, and 20 bases lay between the germline ends. Germline V gene sequence: CDR1 SQVTM, CDR2 ANQGSEA. The CDR3 totals 14 residues. As DNA, the CDR3 is TGCAGCGTTCGCGGCCGGGACGGCGGATTTGAAGCTTTCTTT. Protein: CSVRGRDGGFEAFF.

The chain links TRBV19 to TRBJ1-4; 7 bases agree with TRBD1. The trim removed 7 bases at V and 6 bases at J, leaving 14 bases unmatched. The V gene's germline CDR1 is LNHDA and CDR2 SQIVND (reference sequence). The CDR3 has 16 amino acids. DNA for the CDR3: TGTGCCAGTACAATCGAACAGGGGATGAGAGATGAAAAACTGTTTTTT. Translation: CASTIEQGMRDEKLFF.